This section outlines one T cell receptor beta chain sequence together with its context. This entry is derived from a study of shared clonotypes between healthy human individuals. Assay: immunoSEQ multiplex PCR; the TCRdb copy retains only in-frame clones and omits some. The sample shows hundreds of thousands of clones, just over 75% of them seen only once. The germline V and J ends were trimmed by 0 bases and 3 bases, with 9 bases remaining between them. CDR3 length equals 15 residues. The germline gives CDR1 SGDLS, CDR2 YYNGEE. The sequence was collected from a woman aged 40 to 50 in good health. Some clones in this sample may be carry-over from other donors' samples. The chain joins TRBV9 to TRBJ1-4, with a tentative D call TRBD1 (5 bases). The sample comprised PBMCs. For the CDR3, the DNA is TGTGCCAGCAGCGTAGAGGGGACGGCTAATGAAAAACTGTTTTTT. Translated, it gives CASSVEGTANEKLFF.